The 12 T cell receptor beta chains listed next were all sequenced from one sample in a study of T cell changes during pregnancy in multiple sclerosis. Some clones are missing from TCRdb's copy, which holds only in-frame ones; the method was immunoSEQ multiplex PCR. The table has around 100,000 clones, 92% seen once. This specimen was peripheral blood, taken after pregnancy. Receptors originate from a female donor with multiple sclerosis, enrolled in a pregnancy study.

This chain joins TRBV19 and TRBJ2-2; 9 nucleotides align to TRBD2. The V gene end was trimmed by 6 bases and the J gene end by 0 bases; junction bases not matched to a gene: 8. Germline CDR1 and CDR2: LNHDA and SQIVND (reference sequence). This CDR3 spans 17 amino acids. CDR3 sequence (DNA): TGTGCCAGTAGATTAGCTAGCGGGAAAGCGAACACCGGGGAGCTGTTTTTT. Translating gives CASRLASGKANTGELFF.

The sample holds one count of this clone. This chain connects TRBV6-6 to TRBJ1-3, with 9 bases aligning to TRBD1. The CDR3 runs to 16 residues. The V segment lost 4 bases and the J segment 0 bases; nucleotides outside the gene matches: 4. The germline V gene has CDR1 MNHNY and CDR2 SVGAGI (reference sequence). The CDR3 region has the DNA TGTGCCAGCAGTTCCGGGACAGGGAGCTCTGGAAACACCATATATTTT. Translated: CASSSGTGSSGNTIYF.

CDR3: CASSLRPQGGTDTQYF. In nucleotides, the CDR3 is TGTGCCAGCAGCTTAAGGCCCCAGGGCGGCACAGATACGCAGTATTTT. The genes are TRBV7-3 and TRBJ2-3; tentatively, D is TRBD1 (5 bases). CDR1 and CDR2 from the germline V gene are SGHTA and FQGTGA. V was pared by 1 base and J by 1 base, with 12 bases between. CDR3 length equals 16 residues.

The chain uses TRBV30 and TRBJ1-1, with TRBD1 matching 7 bases. The trim removed 3 bases at V and 1 base at J, leaving 5 bases unmatched. This CDR3 has 14 amino acids. Germline lookup yields CDR1 GTSNPN and CDR2 SVGIG (reference sequence). The CDR3 reads CAWRKTGTNTEAFF. The CDR3 DNA reads as TGTGCCTGGAGGAAGACAGGGACGAACACTGAAGCTTTCTTT.

The chain employs TRBV19 and TRBJ2-7; TRBD2 matches at 7 bases. This CDR3 contains 14 residues. The junction had 7 bases not matched to a gene; V was cut back by 5 bases and J by 3 bases. Germline lookup yields CDR1 LNHDA and CDR2 SQIVND (reference sequence). In nucleotides, the CDR3 is TGTGCCAGTAGTCTCACTTGGACTAGCTACGAGCAGTACTTC. Its translation is CASSLTWTSYEQYF.

The chain has TRBV5-6 and TRBJ2-7; 7 nucleotides match TRBD1. The CDR3 totals 15 residues. V lost 4 bases and J lost 4; bases outside the gene matches: 11. CDR1 is SGHDT and CDR2 is YYEEEE in the germline V gene. CDR3 sequence (DNA): TGTGCCAGCAGCCAACCAGGGGGAAAAGGGTACGAGCAGTACTTC. It is translated as CASSQPGGKGYEQYF.

This chain connects TRBV11-2 to TRBJ1-1; a possible D gene is TRBD1 (5 bases). Trimming left V 5 bases short and J 4 bases short, with 17 bases between. Germline V gene sequence: CDR1 SGHAT, CDR2 FQNNGV. CDR3 length equals 15 residues. The CDR3 sequence is CASSPIGHRGTEAFF. The CDR3 DNA reads TGTGCCAGCAGCCCGATCGGACACCGTGGCACTGAAGCTTTCTTT.

This clone showed up just once. This chain joins TRBV4-1 and TRBJ1-2; a possible D gene is TRBD1 (5 bases). This CDR3 region has 15 residues. Trimming left V 0 bases short and J 5 bases short, with 13 bases between. Germline V CDR1 and CDR2: MGHRA, YSYEKL. CDR3 coding DNA: TGCGCCAGCAGCCAAGACCCCGGCAGGGATTATGGCTACACCTTC. It yields the protein CASSQDPGRDYGYTF.

The chain joins TRBV6-4 to TRBJ2-3; TRBD1 matches 8 bases. Germline-derived CDR1 and CDR2 are MRHNA and SNTAGT. V lost 0 bases, J lost 4 bases, and 3 bases stayed unmatched. This CDR3 has 15 amino acids. The CDR3 is CASSDSAGGADTQYF. CDR3 DNA: TGTGCCAGCAGTGACTCCGCAGGGGGCGCAGATACGCAGTATTTT.

The chain recombines TRBV27 with TRBJ1-3; 10 nucleotides align to TRBD1. V lost 6 bases to trimming and J lost 2 bases; unmatched junction nucleotides: 4. Germline V gene lookup returns CDR1 MNHEY and CDR2 SMNVEV (reference sequence). The CDR3 has 15 amino acids. The CDR3 DNA is TGTGCCAGCAGATTGACAGGGGGCGCTGGAAACACCATATATTTT. Encoded protein: CASRLTGGAGNTIYF.

The genes are TRBV5-1 and TRBJ2-1; a weak D match, TRBD1 (6 bases). Per germline, CDR1 SGHRS and CDR2 YFSETQ. V lost 4 bases to trimming and J lost 6 bases, with 17 bases between them. The CDR3 totals 15 residues. The CDR3 is CASSTRTDGGNEQFF. Here the CDR3 DNA reads TGCGCCAGCAGCACCCGGACAGACGGTGGCAATGAGCAGTTCTTC. Full variable domain (remainder filled in from reference TRBV5-1 and TRBJ2-1): KAGVTQTPRYLIKTRGQQVTLSCSPISGHRSVSWYQQTPGQGLQFLFEYFSETQRNKGNFPGRFSGRQFSNSRSEMNVSTLELGDSALYLCASSTRTDGGNEQFFGPGTRLTVL.

The chain employs TRBV7-2 and TRBJ1-5, with TRBD1 matching over 7 bases. The CDR3 loop spans 15 amino acids. Trimming took 5 bases from V and 1 from J; bases not matched to a gene: 5. Germline values: CDR1 SGHTA, CDR2 FQGNSA. CDR3 protein: CASSPGGSSNQPQHF. CDR3 DNA: TGTGCCAGCAGCCCAGGGGGTTCCAGCAATCAGCCCCAGCATTTT.